Listed here is a single T cell receptor (beta chain). This sample was taken from a study of T cells in tuberculosis. Background on the study: T cells were selected with CD1B tetramers loaded with glucose monomycolate. This South African cohort compared adolescents with or without latent tuberculosis against adults with active tuberculosis.

The CDR3 is made up of 13 amino acids. V lost 7 bases and J lost 7, with 16 bases in between. CDR1 is MGHRA and CDR2 is YSYEKL in the germline V gene. The assay was immunoSEQ multiplex PCR, and TCRdb's table has in-frame clones only and misses some. The sample contains about 43,000 clones, roughly 96% of which appear only once. The source material was PBMCs. This TCR was recovered from a donor aged 10-29 years with latent tuberculosis or without tuberculosis infection. The V and J genes are TRBV4-1 and TRBJ1-1; D might be TRBD1 (5 bases). CDR3 sequence reads: CASTPTGKYEAFF. CDR3 bases: TGCGCCAGCACCCCAACAGGAAAGTATGAAGCTTTCTTT.